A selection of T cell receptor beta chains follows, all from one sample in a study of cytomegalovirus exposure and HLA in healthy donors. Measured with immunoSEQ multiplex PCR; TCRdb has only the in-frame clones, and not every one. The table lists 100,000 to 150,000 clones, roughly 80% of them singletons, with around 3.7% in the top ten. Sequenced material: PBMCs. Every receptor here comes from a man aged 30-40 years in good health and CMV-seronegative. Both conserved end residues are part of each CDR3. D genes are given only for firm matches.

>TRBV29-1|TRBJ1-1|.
TGCAGCGTTTCGGACAGCTCGGCTTTCTTT
CSVSDSSAFF
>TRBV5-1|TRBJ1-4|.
TGCGCCAGCAGCTGGAGGGGACTAGGAACAACTAATGAAAAACTGTTTTTT
CASSWRGLGTTNEKLFF
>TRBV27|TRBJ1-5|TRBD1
TGTGCCAGCAGTCCCCAGGACAGGGTCGATGGCAATCAGCCCCAGCATTTT
CASSPQDRVDGNQPQHF
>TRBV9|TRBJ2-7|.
TGTGCCAGCAGCAATTCCATCACAACGACCTACGAGCAGTACTTC
CASSNSITTTYEQYF
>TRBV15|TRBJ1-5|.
TGTGCCACCAGCAGAGATAGGGGTCAGCCCCAGCATTTT
CATSRDRGQPQHF
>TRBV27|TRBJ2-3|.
TGTGCCAGCAGTTCCTTCACAGATACGCAGTATTTT
CASSSFTDTQYF
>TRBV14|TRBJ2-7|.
TGTGCCAGCAGCCCGATCGACGAACGACATCTCCCCTACGAGCAGTACTTC
CASSPIDERHLPYEQYF
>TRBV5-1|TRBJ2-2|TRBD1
TGCGCCAGCAGCTACCCTATCGGACAGGGATACACCGGGGAGCTGTTTTTT
CASSYPIGQGYTGELFF
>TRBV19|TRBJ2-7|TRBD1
TGTGCCAGTAGGAAACAGGGGGACGAGCAGTACTTC
CASRKQGDEQYF
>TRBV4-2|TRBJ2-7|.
TGTGCCAGCAGCCAACCGAGTTCTAAGGGGGTTGGCGAGCAGTACTTC
CASSQPSSKGVGEQYF